These T cell receptor beta chains were read from a single sample in a study of blood T cell repertoires in COVID-19. The repertoire was sequenced with immunoSEQ multiplex PCR; TCRdb's copy has only in-frame clones and lacks some. The sample lists fewer than 150,000 clones; approximately 83% were seen once. Material for sequencing was peripheral blood. The receptor set was obtained from a woman aged 50 to 60 with acute or convalescent COVID-19. Both conserved end residues are part of each CDR3. The order of the fields is J gene, clone size, D gene, V gene, CDR3 DNA, CDR3 protein. D genes are given only for firm matches. Where a row states a size, it is once, few, many or the class of an expanded clone; other rows omit it.

>TRBJ2-7|-|TRBD1|TRBV9
TGTGCCAGCAGCCCCTTGGCAGGGGGCGGCTACGAGCAGTACTTC
CASSPLAGGGYEQYF
>TRBJ1-4|-|TRBD1|TRBV5-4
TGTGCCAGCAGCTTGGGCGGACAGGGAAATGAAAAACTGTTTTTT
CASSLGGQGNEKLFF
>TRBJ2-5|few|-|TRBV5-1
TGCGCCAGCAGTCCCGACTTCGACGGGGAGACCCAGTACTTC
CASSPDFDGETQYF
>TRBJ1-4|few|-|TRBV24-1
TGTGCCACCAGTGATCAGAAGGGCGGGATCTATGGTGAAAAACTGTTTTTT
CATSDQKGGIYGEKLFF
>TRBJ1-5|-|-|TRBV27
TGTGCCAGCAAGCCAGGGAGGTATAGCAATCAGCCCCAGCATTTT
CASKPGRYSNQPQHF
>TRBJ1-5|-|-|TRBV7-8
TGTGCCAGCAGCTTAGACCGGGGCAATCAGCCCCAGCATTTT
CASSLDRGNQPQHF
>TRBJ2-2|once|TRBD1|TRBV4-1
TGCGCCAGCAGCCAAGAAGGAATCGGACAGGAGAACACCGGGGAGCTGTTTTTT
CASSQEGIGQENTGELFF
>TRBJ2-2|-|-|TRBV5-1
TGCGCCAGCAGCAAAGGGTTGGAGGGTTCGAACACCGGGGAGCTGTTTTTT
CASSKGLEGSNTGELFF
>TRBJ2-1|few|-|TRBV5-4
TGTGCCAGCAGCTTGTACGGGAGGCAGTTCTTC
CASSLYGRQFF
>TRBJ1-1|-|-|TRBV30
TGTGCCTGGAGACACCCGAACACTGAAGCTTTCTTT
CAWRHPNTEAFF
>TRBJ1-2|-|-|TRBV6-1
TGTGCCAGCAGTGAAAGAGGAGGGGAGGATGGCTACACCTTC
CASSERGGEDGYTF
>TRBJ1-5|-|-|TRBV7-8
TGTGCCAGCAGCTTAGTATGGCAGGGAAGGGAGCCCCAGCATTTT
CASSLVWQGREPQHF
>TRBJ2-7|-|-|TRBV6-5
TGTGCCAGCAGCTTGACAGAGAGCTCCTACGAGCAGTACTTC
CASSLTESSYEQYF
>TRBJ1-2|-|-|TRBV6-5
TGTGCCAGCAGTACCCTATCTAACTATGGCTACACCTTC
CASSTLSNYGYTF
>TRBJ2-2|-|-|TRBV6-5
TGTGCCAGCAGTTACCCCGGAGGCACCGGGGAGCTGTTTTTT
CASSYPGGTGELFF
>TRBJ1-3|-|-|TRBV5-6
TGTGCCAGCAGCCTGCTACCGACAGTTCTATCTGGAAACACCATATATTTT
CASSLLPTVLSGNTIYF
>TRBJ2-1|-|-|TRBV9
TGTGCCAGCAGCGTAGCCGGGGGACCCTACAATGAGCAGTTCTTC
CASSVAGGPYNEQFF
>TRBJ1-4|-|-|TRBV19
TGTGCCAGTAGTTTAAGTGGGCAGGGGAGTGAAAAACTGTTTTTT
CASSLSGQGSEKLFF
>TRBJ2-3|-|-|TRBV4-1
TGCGCCAGCAGCCAACAGAAGTTCGCAGATACGCAGTATTTT
CASSQQKFADTQYF
>TRBJ1-2|-|-|TRBV27
TGTGCCAGCAGTTTATCGCTAACCTATGGCTACACCTTC
CASSLSLTYGYTF
>TRBJ2-3|-|TRBD2|TRBV12-5
TGTGCTAGTGGTCCATTAGCGGGGACGCAGTATTTT
CASGPLAGTQYF
>TRBJ1-1|-|-|TRBV19
TGTGCCAGTAGTGCCCTGGGGGGTTATGAAGCTTTCTTT
CASSALGGYEAFF
>TRBJ1-6|-|TRBD1|TRBV2
TGTGCCAGCAGTGTACAGGGGGCTGGTTCACCCCTCCACTTT
CASSVQGAGSPLHF
>TRBJ1-6|-|TRBD1|TRBV25-1
TGTGCCAGCAGTGAATTGGCAGGGGGCGTTTCACCCCTCCACTTT
CASSELAGGVSPLHF
>TRBJ2-7|-|TRBD2|TRBV13
TGTGCCAGCAGCCTGTATCCGCGGGGGGCCGGAGAGCAGTACTTC
CASSLYPRGAGEQYF
>TRBJ2-2|once|-|TRBV3-1/TRBV3-2
TGTGCCAGCAGCCAAGTTACAACCGGGGAGCTGTTTTTT
CASSQVTTGELFF
>TRBJ2-3|-|TRBD2|TRBV10-3
TGTGCCATCAGTGTCACTAGCGGGGCAGATACGCAGTATTTT
CAISVTSGADTQYF
>TRBJ1-4|-|-|TRBV5-1
TGCGCCAGCAGCTTGGAAACGGGAGAAAAACTGTTTTTT
CASSLETGEKLFF
>TRBJ2-2|many|-|TRBV4-1
TGCGCCAGCAGCCAAGTAAACATGGGCTTCAACACCGGGGAGCTGTTTTTT
CASSQVNMGFNTGELFF
>TRBJ2-3|few|TRBD2|TRBV11-2
TGTGCCAGCAGCGCTTCGAGCGGGGCAGATACGCAGTATTTT
CASSASSGADTQYF
>TRBJ2-2|-|-|TRBV9
TGTGCCAGCAGCGTCAGTATCACCGGGGAGCTGTTTTTT
CASSVSITGELFF
>TRBJ1-1|-|-|TRBV6-5
TGTGCCAGCAGAGTACAGGGTTGGGTCGACACTGAAGCTTTCTTT
CASRVQGWVDTEAFF
>TRBJ2-3|few|-|TRBV3-1/TRBV3-2
TGTGCCAGCAGCCAAGCGGGTTACCCCACAGATACGCAGTATTTT
CASSQAGYPTDTQYF
>TRBJ2-2|-|-|TRBV24-1
TGTGCCACCAGTGATTTGGCCACAGGAATGAGGTTCGGGGAGCTGTTTTTT
CATSDLATGMRFGELFF
>TRBJ2-3|-|-|TRBV7-3
TGTGCCAGCAGCCCCGCGGGAATCACAGATACGCAGTATTTT
CASSPAGITDTQYF
>TRBJ1-1|-|TRBD1|TRBV7-6
TGTGCCAGCACCACAGGGGGCACGAACACTGAAGCTTTCTTT
CASTTGGTNTEAFF
>TRBJ2-2|-|-|TRBV5-1
TGCGCCAGCAGTTTGACAGCGAACACCGGGGAGCTGTTTTTT
CASSLTANTGELFF
>TRBJ2-3|once|TRBD2|TRBV19
TGTGCCAGTAGTATTTTGACTAGCGGGGGTACAGATACGCAGTATTTT
CASSILTSGGTDTQYF
>TRBJ1-2|-|-|TRBV12-3/TRBV12-4
TGTGCCAGCAGTTTTACAGGGTCCGGCTACACCTTC
CASSFTGSGYTF
>TRBJ1-1|once|-|TRBV3-1/TRBV3-2
TGTGCCAGCAGCACGGGGGAAAGTGGCACTGAAGCTTTCTTT
CASSTGESGTEAFF
>TRBJ1-5|once|TRBD1|TRBV20-1
TGCAGTGCTAGTGACTCGGGACAGGTCGGCTTACCCCAGCATTTT
CSASDSGQVGLPQHF
>TRBJ2-2|once|TRBD2|TRBV27
TGTGCCAGCAGTTGGGGGGGACGGCTGAACACCGGGGAGCTGTTTTTT
CASSWGGRLNTGELFF
>TRBJ1-4|-|TRBD1|TRBV5-1
TGCGCCAGCAGCTCCCGGGACAGGGGAGGTGAAAAACTGTTTTTT
CASSSRDRGGEKLFF
>TRBJ1-4|-|-|TRBV11-2
TGTGCCAGCAGCTTAAAGGGAGGGTGGACATCGAATGAAAAACTGTTTTTT
CASSLKGGWTSNEKLFF
>TRBJ1-5|few|TRBD1|TRBV19
TGTGCCAGTAGGGCGACAGGGTTTCCTCAGCCCCAGCATTTT
CASRATGFPQPQHF
>TRBJ1-6|-|-|TRBV7-8
TGTGCCAGCAGGAAAGATAGACAGGCCAGGCTTATTAATTCACCCCTCCACTTT
CASRKDRQARLINSPLHF
>TRBJ1-2|-|-|TRBV4-1
TGCGCCAGCAGCTCTCGACAGGACCCTAACTATGGCTACACCTTC
CASSSRQDPNYGYTF
>TRBJ2-1|-|-|TRBV5-1
TGCGCCAGCAGCTTTTCCGCCCGGGTTGAGGGAAATGAGCAGTTCTTC
CASSFSARVEGNEQFF
>TRBJ1-2|-|TRBD1|TRBV6-6
TGTGCCAGCAGTTACCGACAGGGGAGCTACACCTTC
CASSYRQGSYTF
>TRBJ1-3|once|-|TRBV4-1
TGCGCCAGCAGCCAGCAGACAGTTCTTGTCGCTGGAAACACCATATATTTT
CASSQQTVLVAGNTIYF
>TRBJ1-1|-|-|TRBV21-1
TGTGCCAGCAGCAAAGCAAGGACAGGGCCTGAGGCTTTCTTT
CASSKARTGPEAFF
>TRBJ1-4|-|-|TRBV30
TGTGCCTGGTCCTCAGGACAGATAAATGAAAAACTGTTTTTT
CAWSSGQINEKLFF
>TRBJ1-1|-|TRBD1|TRBV19
TGTGCCAGTAGTTTCAGACAGGGTGGCACTGAAGCTTTCTTT
CASSFRQGGTEAFF
>TRBJ1-2|-|TRBD1|TRBV28
TGTGCCAGCAGACTGACAGGGTCTGGCTACACCTTC
CASRLTGSGYTF
>TRBJ1-1|-|TRBD1|TRBV19
TGTGCCAGTATCCTTCTCGGGCAGGGGGGAACGGGTACTGAAGCTTTCTTT
CASILLGQGGTGTEAFF
>TRBJ1-1|-|-|TRBV2
TGTGCCAGCACAACAGGGAGGGGAACTGAAGCTTTCTTT
CASTTGRGTEAFF
>TRBJ1-1|-|TRBD1|TRBV18
TGTGCCAGCTCACCGGACAGGGGGGCAAACACTGAAGCTTTCTTT
CASSPDRGANTEAFF
>TRBJ1-1|-|TRBD1|TRBV5-1
TGCGCCAGCAGCCCCGGACAGGCACGTACTGAAGCTTTCTTT
CASSPGQARTEAFF
>TRBJ2-3|-|TRBD2|TRBV7-3
TGTGCCAGCAGCTTAATTAGCGGGGGGTCGGATACGCAGTATTTT
CASSLISGGSDTQYF
>TRBJ2-1|-|-|TRBV7-2
TGTGCCAGCAGCTTACGAGCGTTGCCGGAGCAGTTCTTC
CASSLRALPEQFF